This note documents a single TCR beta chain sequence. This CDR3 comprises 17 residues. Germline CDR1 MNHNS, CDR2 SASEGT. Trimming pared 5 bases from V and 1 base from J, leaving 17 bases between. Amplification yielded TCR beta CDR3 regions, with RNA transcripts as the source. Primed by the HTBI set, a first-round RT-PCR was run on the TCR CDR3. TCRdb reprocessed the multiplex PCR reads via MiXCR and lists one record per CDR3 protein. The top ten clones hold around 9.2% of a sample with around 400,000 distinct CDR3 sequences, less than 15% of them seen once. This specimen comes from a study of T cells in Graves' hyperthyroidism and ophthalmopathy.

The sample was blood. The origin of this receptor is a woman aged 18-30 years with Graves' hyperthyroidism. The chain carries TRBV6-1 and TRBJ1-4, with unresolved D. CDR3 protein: CASSRRRQRGTNEKLFF. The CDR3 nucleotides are TGTGCCAGCAGTCGGAGAAGACAAAGAGGAACTAATGAAAAACTGTTTTTT.